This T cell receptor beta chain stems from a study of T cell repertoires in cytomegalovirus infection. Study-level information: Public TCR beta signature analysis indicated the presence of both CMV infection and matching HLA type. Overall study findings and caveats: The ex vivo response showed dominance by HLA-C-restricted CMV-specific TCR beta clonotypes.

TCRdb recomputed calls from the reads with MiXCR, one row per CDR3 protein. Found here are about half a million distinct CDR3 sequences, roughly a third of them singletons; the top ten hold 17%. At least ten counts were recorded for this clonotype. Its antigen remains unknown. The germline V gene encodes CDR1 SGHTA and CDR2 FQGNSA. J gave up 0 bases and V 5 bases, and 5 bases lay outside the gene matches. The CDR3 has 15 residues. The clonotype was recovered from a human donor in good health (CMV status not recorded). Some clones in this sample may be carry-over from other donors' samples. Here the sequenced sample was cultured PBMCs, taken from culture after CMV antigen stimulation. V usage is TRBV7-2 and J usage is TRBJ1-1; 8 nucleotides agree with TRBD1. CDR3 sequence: CASSPRTGLNTEAFF. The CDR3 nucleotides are TGTGCCAGCAGCCCGCGGACAGGGTTGAACACTGAAGCTTTCTTT.